A selection of T cell receptor beta chains follows, all from one sample in a study of OX40 agonist ivuxolimab in advanced cancers. TCRdb's copy holds only in-frame clones and misses some; the assay was immunoSEQ multiplex PCR. The sample records about 80,000 clones, approximately 85% being singletons. The material sequenced was CD4+ or CD8+ T cells sorted from blood, taken in a trial of the OX40 agonist ivuxolimab. The receptor source for this set is an adult with an advanced solid tumor such as melanoma, head and neck, liver or kidney cancer. Both conserved end residues are part of each CDR3. A D gene is named only where the DNA matches it firmly. Only part of the rows carry a size: once, few, many, or a class if the clone is expanded.

d_call clone_size j_call v_call cdr3_nt cdr3_aa
NA NA TRBJ1-1 TRBV30 TGTGCCTGGAGTGGAGGGTTAGAGGGATCAGCTTTCTTT CAWSGGLEGSAFF
NA few TRBJ2-7 TRBV2 TGTGCCAGCAGTGTTGCAGGGTCATACGAGCAGTACTTC CASSVAGSYEQYF
NA NA TRBJ2-1 TRBV2 TGTGCCAGCAGTCTAGGGTTGAGCTACAATGAGCAGTTCTTC CASSLGLSYNEQFF
NA NA TRBJ1-1 TRBV19 TGTGCCAGTAGTACTAGAGGGAACACTGAAGCTTTCTTT CASSTRGNTEAFF
TRBD2 NA TRBJ2-3 TRBV5-8 TGTGCCAGCAGCTTCACTAGCGGGAGCGCAGATACGCAGTATTTT CASSFTSGSADTQYF
NA NA TRBJ1-1 TRBV4-1 TGCGCCAGCAGCCAAGATACGGGGCAGATGAACACTGAAGCTTTCTTT CASSQDTGQMNTEAFF
NA NA TRBJ2-3 TRBV30 TGTGCCTGGAGTGTACCCCGGGACTGGGGAGGAAGGACAGATACGCAGTATTTT CAWSVPRDWGGRTDTQYF
NA few TRBJ1-5 TRBV30 TGTGCCTGGAGTATGAAGGGGGGAATGAGCAATCAGCCCCAGCATTTT CAWSMKGGMSNQPQHF
TRBD1 NA TRBJ2-7 TRBV7-2 TGTGCCAGCAGCTTTACAGGGGGGACTTACGAGCAGTACTTC CASSFTGGTYEQYF
NA NA TRBJ1-5 TRBV18 TGTGCCAGCTCACCGGATAATCAGCCCCAGCATTTT CASSPDNQPQHF
TRBD1 NA TRBJ1-2 TRBV4-1 TGCGCCAGCAGCCAAGCCCTAACAGGGGAAGGGGGCTACACCTTC CASSQALTGEGGYTF
NA NA TRBJ1-6 TRBV7-8 TGTGCCAGCAGCCAAGTCGGACAGAGCTCCTATAATTCACCCCTCCACTTT CASSQVGQSSYNSPLHF
NA NA TRBJ1-2 TRBV18 TGTGCCAGCTCACCAGGTCTGGCTCGAGAATCAGATTTC CASSPGLARESDF
NA NA TRBJ1-1 TRBV27 TGTGCCAGCAGTCCAGAGTTAGACACTGAAGCTTTCTTT CASSPELDTEAFF
TRBD2 NA TRBJ2-3 TRBV5-1 TGCGCCAGCAGCCCTTCGCAGGGAGGGACAGATACGCAGTATTTT CASSPSQGGTDTQYF
NA NA TRBJ1-3 TRBV10-3 TGTGCCATCAGTGACGCGGGGGAATCTGGAAACACCATATATTTT CAISDAGESGNTIYF
NA once TRBJ2-1 TRBV18 TGTGCCAGCTCACCTACTCCGGGACAGGGGAATGCGAAGCGGGAGGGGCCCTACAATGAGCAGTTCTTC CASSPTPGQGNAKREGPYNEQFF
NA NA TRBJ2-6 TRBV10-1 TGCGCCAGCAGGACAGTATCTGGGGCCAACGTCCTGACTTTC CASRTVSGANVLTF
TRBD1 NA TRBJ1-6 TRBV30 TGTGCCGCGGGCAGGGGGGATTCACCCCTCCACTTT CAAGRGDSPLHF
NA few TRBJ1-6 TRBV2 TGTGCCAGCAAATCCGACCGGGGTACACCCCTCCACTTT CASKSDRGTPLHF
NA NA TRBJ2-1 TRBV19 TGTGCCAGTAGTAATTACTACTCGACAGGCGAGACCTACAATGAGCAGTTCTTC CASSNYYSTGETYNEQFF
TRBD1 NA TRBJ1-3 TRBV4-1 TGCGCCAGCAGCCAAGGCAGGGGGACAAACACCATATATTTT CASSQGRGTNTIYF
TRBD2 once TRBJ2-3 TRBV5-1 TGCGCCAGCAGCTCACTAGCGGGAGGAGATACGCAGTATTTT CASSSLAGGDTQYF
TRBD1 NA TRBJ2-3 TRBV11-2 TGTGCCAGCAGCTTAGTCCAGGGGGCGGGCACAGATACGCAGTATTTT CASSLVQGAGTDTQYF